Sequencing of this T cell receptor beta chain was carried out in a study of T cells in tuberculosis (dated by TCRdb to 2016 to 2018). For the wider study: The study combined CD1B tetramers and high-throughput TCR immunosequencing to characterize T cells specific for the mycobacterial lipid antigen glucose monomycolate (GMM). With approximately nine people per group, a South African clinical cohort compared IGRA-negative adolescents, IGRA-positive adolescents with latent tuberculosis, and adults with active tuberculosis.

Ends trimmed: V by 5 bases, J by 7 bases; bases unmatched to a gene: 13. Measured from the cysteine to the phenylalanine, the CDR3 is 15 residues long. Only the CDR3 DNA is retained, 45 bases long and in frame from the first base. The germline V gene specifies SGHTA as CDR1 and FQGNSA as CDR2. TCR libraries were generated with the immunoSEQ multiplex PCR assay, using TCR-beta and/or TCR-alpha/delta assays for each sample. Amplified TCR libraries were sequenced on the Illumina high-throughput platform. As for how the authors treated the data: Clustering and dimensionality reduction were performed using pairwise TCRdist distances among GMM-specific receptors from ex vivo sorted or in vitro expanded T cells. Each clinical repertoire received a mean NN-distance score, defined as the average TCRdist to the nearest 10% of tetramer-positive reference sequences. To compute GEM TCR motif frequency, the fraction of unique TCRs matching known GEM sequences by V/J usage and CDR3 length was calculated. Active tuberculosis was classified by linear discriminant analysis with leave-one-out cross-validation, implemented in scikit-learn. Not all clones reach the TCRdb copy of this immuneACCESS table, which keeps in-frame sequences only. Checked studies attribute under half of the gap to unresolved V genes and leave the rest unexplained. V, J and clone size are those of that table, while D and trimming were read from the DNA. This sample gives roughly 35,000 clones in total; 93% of them show up just once. The ten most abundant clones make up roughly 6.4% of the sample.

On this clone: Which antigen it targets is not known. Base qualities were left out, and no much larger clone turns up one base away.

At study entry, adolescents were screened for latent tuberculosis infection by tuberculin skin test and QuantiFERON-TB GOLD In-Tube IGRA. Immunosequencing of unsorted cryopreserved PBMC covered, on average, about 91,000 T cells per clinical donor. Eleven high schools in the Worcester region of the Western Cape, South Africa, served as enrollment sites for adolescents aged 12 to 18 years. Roughly 10 adolescents infected with M. tuberculosis and approximately ten uninfected adolescents were chosen and matched for age and sex. PBMC from adolescents were isolated by density centrifugation from freshly drawn heparinized blood and were then cryopreserved. Study-wide conclusions, independent of this receptor: Smaller NN-distances were partly driven by shorter CDR3-alpha lengths in active tuberculosis patients, and statistical significance was not reached for the TCR-beta difference. Smaller mean NN-distances to GMM-specific TCRs were observed in active tuberculosis TCR-alpha repertoires than in IGRA-negative controls, suggesting clonal expansion of GMM-specific TCRs. Clinical samples were selected based on the availability of cryopreserved specimens, with adults included as active tuberculosis cases and adolescents included as controls. Using GEM motif frequencies, a classifier achieved under 75% accuracy, whereas a classifier built on the diverse GMM-specific repertoire got to approximately 87% accuracy (AUROC more than 0.85).

Recombination connected TRBV7-2 to TRBJ1-2, with 7 central nucleotides matching TRBD1. This receptor was identified in a donor aged 10-29 years with latent tuberculosis or without tuberculosis infection. Sequencing input: PBMCs. The CDR3 region: CASSLRDSPKSGYTF. The nucleotide sequence is given as TGTGCCAGCAGCCTAAGGGACAGTCCCAAGTCTGGCTACACCTTC.